This T cell receptor (beta chain) was identified in a study of T cell responses to AZD1222 COVID-19 vaccine. The method was immunoSEQ multiplex PCR; TCRdb's version includes in-frame clones alone and lacks a portion of them. The sample contains about 92,000 clones, almost 90% of which appear only once. V dropped 0 bases and J dropped 6; count of bases not matched to a gene: 8. The CDR3 runs 17 residues. Germline loops: CDR1 SGDLS, CDR2 YYNGEE. The TCR comes from an adult in good health. The source was peripheral blood, collected on day 0 of AZD1222 vaccination. This chain joins TRBV9 and TRBJ2-1, with 11 positions matching TRBD2. The CDR3 nucleotides are TGTGCCAGCAGCGTAGTGGTAGCGGGAGGGCGAATCAATGAGCAGTTCTTC. This sequence encodes CASSVVVAGGRINEQFF.